This TCR beta chain was found in a study of T-cell reconstitution after alpha-beta-depleted transplantation in children. Molecular barcoding with unique molecular identifiers was used for the TCRbeta library. One entry per CDR3 protein results from TCRdb running MiXCR on the PCR reads. The data contain approximately 230,000 distinct CDR3 sequences, 20% to 30% of them singletons. As for this clonotype: Antigen unknown.

Germline V CDR1 and CDR2: DFQATT, SNEGSKA (reference sequence). There are 16 residues in the CDR3. With 1 base clipped from V and 0 bases from J, the junction kept 6 bases outside the gene matches. Overall study findings and caveats: Newly made T cells mostly supplied T-cell counts and diversity one year after transplant.

The material was PBMCs, mostly from graft donor cells, obtained 360 days after TCRalphabeta/CD19-depleted stem cell transplant. The source is a female patient aged 2-15 years who had a stem cell transplant for congenital amegakaryocytic thrombocytopenia, so the T cells may come from the graft donor. This chain connects TRBV20-1 to TRBJ2-3; 8 nucleotides agree with TRBD2. This CDR3 reads CSARVLRGGSTDTQYF. In DNA form, the CDR3 reads TGCAGTGCTAGAGTACTGCGCGGGGGGAGCACAGATACGCAGTATTTT.